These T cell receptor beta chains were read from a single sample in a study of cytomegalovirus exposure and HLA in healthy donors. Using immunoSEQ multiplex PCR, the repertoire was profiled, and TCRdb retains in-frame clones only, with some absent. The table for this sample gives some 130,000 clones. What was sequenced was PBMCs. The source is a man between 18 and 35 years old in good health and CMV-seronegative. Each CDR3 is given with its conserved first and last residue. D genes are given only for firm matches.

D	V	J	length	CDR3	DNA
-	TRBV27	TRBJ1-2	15	CASSLSAQGYYGYTF	TGTGCCAGCAGTTTATCCGCTCAGGGATACTATGGCTACACCTTC
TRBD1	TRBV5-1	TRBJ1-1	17	CASSLTGTGKTNTEAFF	TGCGCCAGCAGCTTGACCGGGACAGGCAAAACGAACACTGAAGCTTTCTTT
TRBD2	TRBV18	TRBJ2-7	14	CASTVAGGSYEQYF	TGTGCCAGCACTGTAGCGGGAGGTTCCTACGAGCAGTACTTC
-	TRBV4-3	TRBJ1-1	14	CASSRDLSYTEAFF	TGCGCCAGCAGCCGGGACTTAAGTTACACTGAAGCTTTCTTT
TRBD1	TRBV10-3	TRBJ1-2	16	CAIRGFIRGVVYGYTF	TGTGCCATCAGAGGTTTCATCAGGGGGGTAGTCTATGGCTACACCTTC
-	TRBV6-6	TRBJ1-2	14	CASSSLAVNYGYTF	TGTGCCAGCAGTTCCTTGGCGGTGAACTATGGCTACACCTTC
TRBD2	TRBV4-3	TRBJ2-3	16	CASSQGLAGVFDTQYF	TGCGCCAGCAGCCAAGGACTAGCGGGAGTGTTTGATACGCAGTATTTT
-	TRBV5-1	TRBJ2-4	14	CAAPGEVAKNIQYF	TGCGCCGCCCCAGGGGAAGTGGCCAAAAACATTCAGTACTTC
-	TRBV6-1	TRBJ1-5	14	CASSEAPTDQPQHF	TGTGCCAGCAGTGAAGCCCCGACAGACCAGCCCCAGCATTTT
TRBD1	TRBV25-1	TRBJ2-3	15	CASSGQGAGTDTQYF	TGTGCCAGCAGTGGACAGGGGGCTGGCACAGATACGCAGTATTTT
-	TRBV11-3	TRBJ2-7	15	CASSLRQGSLYEQYF	TGTGCCAGCAGCTTAAGGCAGGGTTCCCTCTACGAGCAGTACTTC
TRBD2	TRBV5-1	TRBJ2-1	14	CASSNGGAGNEQFF	TGCGCCAGCAGCAACGGGGGGGCCGGGAATGAGCAGTTCTTC
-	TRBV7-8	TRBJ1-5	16	CASSAPGQLPDQPQHF	TGTGCCAGCAGCGCCCCGGGACAACTTCCAGACCAGCCCCAGCATTTT
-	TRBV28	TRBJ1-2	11	CASSGRHGYTF	TGTGCCAGCTCAGGGAGGCATGGCTACACCTTC
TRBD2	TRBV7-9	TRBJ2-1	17	CASSLGRSSGFMNEQFF	TGTGCCAGCAGCTTAGGTCGATCTAGCGGGTTTATGAATGAGCAGTTCTTC
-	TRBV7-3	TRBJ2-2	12	CASRRNPGELFF	TGTGCCAGCAGGAGGAACCCCGGGGAGCTGTTTTTT
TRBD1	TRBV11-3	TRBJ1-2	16	CASSSFNDGTDYGYTF	TGTGCCAGCAGCTCCTTCAACGATGGGACAGACTATGGCTACACCTTC
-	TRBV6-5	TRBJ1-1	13	CASLNGGGLEAFF	TGTGCCAGCCTCAATGGGGGGGGCTTAGAAGCTTTCTTT
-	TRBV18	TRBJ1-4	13	CASSGGGDEKLFF	TGTGCCAGCTCAGGTGGGGGCGATGAAAAACTGTTTTTT
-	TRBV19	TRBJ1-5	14	CASSIVGANQPQHF	TGTGCCAGTAGTATAGTGGGAGCCAATCAGCCCCAGCATTTT
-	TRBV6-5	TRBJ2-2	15	CASKERETNTGELFF	TGTGCCAGCAAGGAGCGAGAGACGAACACCGGGGAGCTGTTTTTT
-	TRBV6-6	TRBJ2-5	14	CASSSGGRQETQYF	TGTGCCAGCAGTTCCGGGGGTCGGCAAGAGACCCAGTACTTC
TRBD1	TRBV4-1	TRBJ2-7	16	CASSQAPGQGVYEQYF	TGCGCCAGCAGCCAAGCCCCGGGACAGGGGGTTTACGAGCAGTACTTC
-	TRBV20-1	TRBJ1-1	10	CSASRREAFF	TGCAGTGCCTCGAGGCGTGAAGCTTTCTTT
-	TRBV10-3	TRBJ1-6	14	CAISVGGPDSPLHF	TGTGCCATCAGTGTCGGGGGGCCTGATTCACCCCTCCACTTT
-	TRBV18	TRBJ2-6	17	CASSPGTPLSGANVLTF	TGTGCCAGCTCACCCGGGACACCACTTTCTGGGGCCAACGTCCTGACTTTC
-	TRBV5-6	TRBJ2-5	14	CASRLRQVKETQYF	TGTGCCAGCAGACTAAGACAGGTGAAGGAGACCCAGTACTTC
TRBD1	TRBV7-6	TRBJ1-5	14	CASSPGTGGQPQHF	TGTGCCAGCAGCCCCGGGACAGGGGGTCAGCCCCAGCATTTT
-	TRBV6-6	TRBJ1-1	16	CASSAPGMGLNTEAFF	TGTGCCAGCAGCGCACCAGGGATGGGGCTGAACACTGAAGCTTTCTTT
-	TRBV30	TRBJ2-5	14	CAWSVGGNQETQYF	TGTGCCTGGAGTGTTGGGGGGAATCAAGAGACCCAGTACTTC
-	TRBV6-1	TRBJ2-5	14	CASHYTGDWETQYF	TGTGCCAGCCATTACACAGGGGACTGGGAGACCCAGTACTTC
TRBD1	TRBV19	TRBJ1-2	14	CATLDREGDYGYTF	TGTGCCACCCTGGACAGGGAGGGTGACTATGGCTACACCTTC
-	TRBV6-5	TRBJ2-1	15	CASSSGLPRGNEQFF	TGTGCCAGCAGTTCAGGTCTTCCCCGGGGGAATGAGCAGTTCTTC
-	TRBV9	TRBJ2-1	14	CASSVGELRVEQFF	TGTGCCAGCAGCGTAGGGGAATTGAGGGTTGAGCAGTTCTTC
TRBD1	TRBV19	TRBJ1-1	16	CASIPRGSLFEAEAFF	TGTGCCAGTATCCCCAGGGGGTCCTTATTCGAGGCTGAAGCTTTCTTT
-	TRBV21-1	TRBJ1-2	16	CASSNPPTGDVYGYTF	TGTGCCAGCAGCAACCCGCCGACAGGGGACGTCTATGGCTACACCTTC